This TCR beta chain stems from a study of T cell responses to AZD1222 COVID-19 vaccine. Study results and caveats: After two AZD1222 doses, spike-specific TCR breadth and depth rose versus day 0.

Samples with a second dose at about 4 or about 12 weeks were pooled together. This clone was seen a single time. Antigen: not known. The protocol was immunoSEQ multiplex PCR, while the TCRdb copy is restricted to in-frame clones and leaves out a portion. The sample has roughly 180,000 clones, roughly nine tenths seen once. Germline CDR1 is SGHKS and CDR2 is YYEKEE (reference sequence). The CDR3 is 14 residues long. V lost 3 bases, J lost 4 bases, and 13 bases lay in between. Sequencing was performed on peripheral blood, taken 28 days after the second AZD1222 dose. The TCR sequence derives from an adult who received the AZD1222 COVID-19 vaccine. V is TRBV5-5 and J is TRBJ1-1; weak D call: TRBD1 (6 bases). The CDR3 here is CASSSTGRVTEAFF. For the CDR3, the DNA is TGTGCCAGCAGCTCCACAGGGCGGGTCACTGAAGCTTTCTTT.